The next 27 T cell receptor beta chains were all read from a single sample in a study of response to subunit inactivated influenza vaccine. Using its own MiXCR run on the RT-PCR reads, TCRdb lists one record per CDR3 protein. The sample holds roughly 790,000 distinct CDR3 sequences; 20% to 25% are singletons and the top ten take roughly a tenth. The sequences come from PBMCs from blood, collected 5 days after vaccination. The source is a man in his fifties who received an inactivated influenza vaccine.

This clonotype was recorded at least ten times. The V and J genes are TRBV29-1 and TRBJ2-7; D might be TRBD1 (5 bases). Deletions cut 4 bases from V and 2 bases from J, with 9 bases between. This CDR3 comprises 12 residues. Germline CDR1 reads SQVTM; CDR2 reads ANQGSEA. As DNA, the CDR3 is TGCAGCGTTGTAGGGGTCCCCTACGAGCAGTACTTC. Protein product: CSVVGVPYEQYF.

The V call is TRBV6-2 or TRBV6-3, the J call TRBJ2-3; tentatively, D is TRBD1 (6 bases). Trimming removed 2 bases at V and 5 bases at J, with 11 bases between. CDR3 size: 14 residues. CDR1 is MNHEY and CDR2 is SVGEGT in the germline V gene. The chain's CDR3 is CASSYGGPGDTQYF. CDR3 nucleotide sequence: TGTGCCAGCAGTTACGGGGGCCCCGGAGATACGCAGTATTTT.

The chain joins TRBV6-1 to TRBJ2-3; D might be TRBD1 or TRBD2, each matching 5 bases. V was shortened by 4 bases and J by 0 bases, with 14 bases between the two germline ends. The germline CDR1 and CDR2 sequences are MNHNS and SASEGT. The CDR3 runs to 16 residues. The CDR3 nucleotides read TGTGCCAGCAGTGCATGGGACGGTTCTAGCACAGATACGCAGTATTTT. Residues: CASSAWDGSSTDTQYF.

The gene calls are TRBV20-1 and TRBJ2-7; weak D call: TRBD2 (6 bases). The V and J ends lost 8 bases and 1 base respectively, with 9 bases between them. The CDR3 runs 11 residues. The germline V gene encodes CDR1 DFQATT and CDR2 SNEGSKA (reference sequence). This chain's CDR3 is CSLRGSYEQYF. The CDR3 DNA reads TGCAGTTTACGGGGGTCCTACGAGCAGTACTTC.

This CDR3 is CATSRDKGGDEQYF. CDR3 sequence (DNA): TGTGCCACCAGCAGAGATAAGGGCGGGGACGAGCAGTACTTC. The chain has TRBV15 and TRBJ2-7, with D possibly being TRBD2 (6 bases). Germline V gene lookup returns CDR1 LNHNV and CDR2 YYDKDF (reference sequence). Trimming pared 0 bases from V and 5 bases from J, leaving 11 bases between. The CDR3 sequence is 14 residues long.

This clonotype showed up just a few times. The chain is built from TRBV10-3 and TRBJ2-3, with 7 bases fitting TRBD2. Germline V gene lookup returns CDR1 ENHRY and CDR2 SYGVKD. This CDR3 is 15 amino acids long. J gave up 1 base and V 4 bases, and 5 bases lay outside the gene matches. DNA of the CDR3: TGTGCCATCAGTGGGCCGCTAGCGGGCACAGATACGCAGTATTTT. Residues: CAISGPLAGTDTQYF.

V is TRBV20-1 and J is TRBJ2-7, with 8 bases aligning to TRBD2. Looked up from germline, CDR1 is DFQATT and CDR2 is SNEGSKA (reference sequence). J gave up 1 base and V 6 bases, and 11 bases lay outside the gene matches. This CDR3 comprises 15 residues. The CDR3 is CSAKTPSGGSYEQYF. DNA of the CDR3: TGCAGTGCGAAAACCCCGAGCGGGGGTTCCTACGAGCAGTACTTC.

The chain employs TRBV10-3 and TRBJ2-7, with 9 bases fitting TRBD1. This CDR3 comprises 13 residues. The junction had 7 bases not matched to a gene; V was cut back by 10 bases and J by 3 bases. CDR1 and CDR2 from the germline V gene are ENHRY and SYGVKD. CDR3 coding DNA: TGTGCCACCCTGGGACAGGGTGGCTACGAGCAGTACTTC. Its protein is CATLGQGGYEQYF.

This clonotype was found many times. J is TRBJ2-3 and V is TRBV27, with 14 bases lining up with TRBD2. Germline V lookup: CDR1 MNHEY, CDR2 SMNVEV (reference sequence). Trimming cost V 2 bases and J 0 bases; bases outside gene matches: 13. The CDR3 length is 21 residues. The CDR3: CASSLRPPGLAGVASTDTQYF. CDR3 nucleotides: TGTGCCAGCAGTTTACGCCCCCCGGGACTAGCGGGGGTAGCTAGCACAGATACGCAGTATTTT.

This clonotype was picked up a small number of times. V gene TRBV18 combines with J gene TRBJ2-3; 8 nucleotides match TRBD1. Trimming removed 4 bases from V and 6 bases from J; junction bases left unmatched: 18. The V gene's germline CDR1 is KGHSH and CDR2 LQKENI. CDR3 size: 18 residues. The CDR3 protein is CASSRTGPRFSSRDTQYF. Here the CDR3 DNA reads TGTGCCAGCTCACGGACAGGGCCGCGCTTCTCTTCTAGGGATACGCAGTATTTT.

The chain employs TRBV20-1 and TRBJ2-5, with 9 positions matching TRBD2. This CDR3 has 15 residues. After removal of 3 bases from V and 1 base from J, the junction contained 6 bases not matched to a gene. In germline, CDR1 is DFQATT, CDR2 SNEGSKA (reference sequence). CDR3 coding DNA: TGCAGTGCTAGTACGGCTAGCGGGGCCCAAGAGACCCAGTACTTC. Translated, it gives CSASTASGAQETQYF.

This clonotype was found a few times. The chain employs TRBV28 and TRBJ2-1, with D maybe TRBD1 (7 bases). In germline, CDR1 is MDHEN, CDR2 SYDVKM. Trimming left V 2 bases short and J 7 bases short, with 15 bases between. CDR3 size: 15 residues. CDR3 sequence reads: CASSLEQGRRNEQFF. CDR3 DNA sequence: TGTGCCAGCAGTTTAGAACAGGGGAGGAGGAATGAGCAGTTCTTC.

V gene TRBV6-5 combines with J gene TRBJ2-2; possibly TRBD1 for D (6 bases). V lost 3 bases to trimming and J lost 0 bases, with 14 bases between them. The CDR3 covers 17 residues. Looked up from germline, CDR1 is MNHEY and CDR2 is SVGAGI. CDR3 DNA: TGTGCCAGCAGTTATAGGGGACATCTCGCGAACACCGGGGAGCTGTTTTTT. Its protein is CASSYRGHLANTGELFF.

The chain couples TRBV28 to TRBJ2-7; D perhaps matches TRBD1 (5 bases). The CDR3 is made up of 18 amino acids. Germline loops: CDR1 MDHEN, CDR2 SYDVKM. V was clipped by 5 bases and J by 2 bases, with 25 bases between them. In nucleotides, the CDR3 is TGTGCCAGCAGTGACCTCCTCAGCAGGGCCAGACAGACCTACGAGCAGTACTTC. This gives the protein CASSDLLSRARQTYEQYF.

In this sample, this clonotype turned up many times. This chain links TRBV7-2 with TRBJ2-7; D is uncertain. The germline V gene has CDR1 SGHTA and CDR2 FQGNSA. This CDR3 region has 12 residues. Trimming cost V 3 bases and J 3 bases, with 6 bases left between them. The CDR3 DNA is TGTGCCAGCAGCTTCGACGGCTACGAGCAGTACTTC. Translation gives CASSFDGYEQYF.

This clonotype was counted between two and nine times. CDR3 residues: CASSFRDRYNEQFF. The DNA for the CDR3 is TGTGCCAGCAGCTTCCGGGACAGATACAATGAGCAGTTCTTC. The chain joins TRBV5-6 to TRBJ2-1; 7 positions match TRBD1. V trimming: 2 bases; J trimming: 4 bases; junction bases outside the gene matches: 3. The CDR3 totals 14 residues. CDR1 SGHDT and CDR2 YYEEEE come from the germline V gene.

This clonotype was found a few times. The chain links TRBV5-1 to TRBJ2-2; D remains unclear. V was shortened by 4 bases and J by 0 bases, with 10 bases between the two germline ends. Germline CDR1 and CDR2: SGHRS and YFSETQ. The CDR3 length is 15 residues. The CDR3 region is CASSLHGTNTGELFF. DNA for the CDR3: TGCGCCAGCAGCCTGCACGGCACGAACACCGGGGAGCTGTTTTTT.

This clonotype was counted only a few times. The V call is TRBV5-5, the J call TRBJ2-5; TRBD1 matches 12 bases. The V and J ends lost 3 bases and 5 bases, in that order; junction bases with no gene match: 8. The CDR3 runs 16 residues. Germline V lookup: CDR1 SGHKS, CDR2 YYEKEE (reference sequence). The DNA of the CDR3 is TGTGCCAGCAGCTCCGGGACAGGGGGCAGGGGTGAGACCCAGTACTTC. The encoded protein is CASSSGTGGRGETQYF.

The table lists this clonotype with a few counts. The V call is TRBV7-3, the J call TRBJ2-1, with 8 nucleotides matching TRBD1. The germline V gene encodes CDR1 SGHTA and CDR2 FQGTGA. The CDR3 is 14 amino acids. V was pared by 5 bases and J by 3 bases, with 3 bases of the junction left unmatched. For the CDR3, the DNA is TGTGCCAGCAGCGACGGACAGGGCTACAATGAGCAGTTCTTC. Translation gives CASSDGQGYNEQFF.

This clonotype was counted between two and nine times. The genes are TRBV10-3 and TRBJ2-1, with TRBD1 matching over 10 bases. CDR1 ENHRY and CDR2 SYGVKD come from the germline V gene. This CDR3 spans 14 amino acids. After removal of 9 bases from V and 9 bases from J, the junction contained 11 bases not matched to a gene. The CDR3 DNA sequence: TGTGCCATTCTACCGGGACAGGGGTTGGGTGAGCAGTTCTTC. It encodes CAILPGQGLGEQFF.

This clonotype was observed a few times. The chain couples TRBV20-1 to TRBJ2-1; the D gene is possibly TRBD1 (5 bases). Between the trimmed V and J ends, which lost 3 bases and 7 bases, there was a span of 10 bases. The CDR3 totals 12 residues. Germline V lookup: CDR1 DFQATT, CDR2 SNEGSKA (reference sequence). CDR3 bases: TGCAGTGCTAGCCACAGGCAGAATGAGCAGTTCTTC. This translates into CSASHRQNEQFF.

The CDR3, as DNA: TGTGCCAGCAGCCCAGACAGCCCCCCTAATGAAAAACTGTTTTTT. It codes for CASSPDSPPNEKLFF. The rearrangement links TRBV7-8 to TRBJ1-4, with D possibly TRBD1 on 5 matching bases. V shed 5 bases and J shed 3 bases, with 13 bases lying between them. From germline, CDR1 is SGHVS and CDR2 FQNEAQ. CDR3 length equals 15 residues.

This clonotype came up many times. J is TRBJ2-7 and V is TRBV7-9; tentatively, D is TRBD2 (5 bases). The V gene's germline CDR1 is SEHNR and CDR2 FQNEAQ (reference sequence). Trimming pared 2 bases from V and 6 bases from J, leaving 17 bases between. This CDR3 is built from 15 residues. The CDR3 region has the DNA TGTGCCAGCAGCTTATCAGGCTTGGGAGCCGGCGAGCAGTACTTC. Amino acid sequence: CASSLSGLGAGEQYF.

This clonotype showed up just a few times. The rearrangement uses TRBV20-1 and TRBJ1-4; the match to TRBD1 covers 7 bases. This CDR3 is built from 16 residues. V was clipped by 5 bases and J by 4 bases; unmatched bases: 13. In germline, CDR1 is DFQATT, CDR2 SNEGSKA (reference sequence). DNA for the CDR3: TGCAGTGCTTCCGGGACAGCAGTAGGCGGTAATGAAAAACTGTTTTTT. Amino acid sequence: CSASGTAVGGNEKLFF.

V and J are TRBV29-1 and TRBJ2-2; D call uncertain. Germline V gives CDR1 SQVTM, CDR2 ANQGSEA. V lost 4 bases to trimming and J lost 5 bases, with 11 bases between them. The length of the CDR3 is 13 residues. The CDR3 DNA reads as TGCAGCGTTGGACTGCCGGAGACCGGGGAGCTGTTTTTT. Translation gives CSVGLPETGELFF.

The chain is built from TRBV7-9 and TRBJ2-5; D ambiguous. The V and J ends lost 1 base and 5 bases respectively, with 8 bases between them. The V gene's germline CDR1 is SEHNR and CDR2 FQNEAQ (reference sequence). The CDR3 runs to 13 residues. CDR3 in amino acids: CASSLVMGETQYF. The CDR3 nucleotides are TGTGCCAGCAGCTTAGTAATGGGGGAGACCCAGTACTTC.

At least ten counts were recorded for this clonotype. The chain combines TRBV5-1 with TRBJ2-7; D may be TRBD1 or TRBD2 (5 bases each). This CDR3 contains 12 residues. V was trimmed by 4 bases and J by 5 bases, leaving 10 bases between them. The germline V gene encodes CDR1 SGHRS and CDR2 YFSETQ. CDR3 in DNA: TGCGCCAGCAGCACGGGACGAGACGAGCAGTACTTC. Translation: CASSTGRDEQYF. The complete variable domain, with remaining parts taken from reference TRBV5-1 and TRBJ2-7, reads KAGVTQTPRYLIKTRGQQVTLSCSPISGHRSVSWYQQTPGQGLQFLFEYFSETQRNKGNFPGRFSGRQFSNSRSEMNVSTLELGDSALYLCASSTGRDEQYFGPGTRLTVT.